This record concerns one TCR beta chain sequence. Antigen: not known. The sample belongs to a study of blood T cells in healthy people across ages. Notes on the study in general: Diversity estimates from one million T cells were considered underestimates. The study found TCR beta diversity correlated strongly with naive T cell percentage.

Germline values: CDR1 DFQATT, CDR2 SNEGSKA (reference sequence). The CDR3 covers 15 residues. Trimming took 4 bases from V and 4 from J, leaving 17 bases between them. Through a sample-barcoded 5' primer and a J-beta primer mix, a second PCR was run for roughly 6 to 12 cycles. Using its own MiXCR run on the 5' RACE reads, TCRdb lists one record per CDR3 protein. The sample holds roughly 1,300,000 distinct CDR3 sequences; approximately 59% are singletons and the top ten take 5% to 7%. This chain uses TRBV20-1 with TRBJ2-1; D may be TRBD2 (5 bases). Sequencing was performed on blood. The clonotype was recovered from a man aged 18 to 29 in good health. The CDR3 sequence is CSAIGVGNVYNEQFF. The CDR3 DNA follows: TGCAGTGCTATCGGGGTAGGCAATGTATACAATGAGCAGTTCTTC.